These 10 T cell receptor beta chains were sequenced from one sample in a study of metastatic and nonmetastatic thyroid tumors. TCRdb reanalyzed the PCR reads via MiXCR. This table has 9,000 to 15,000 clones, approximately 32% appearing once. No patient received treatment before thyroid surgery. Sequencing was done on a sample of tumor tissue. Source of these receptors: a female donor with papillary thyroid cancer or a benign thyroid nodule (not recorded which). Some clones in this sample may be carry-over from other donors' samples.

This clone is deemed medium-sized. The rearrangement uses TRBV6-4 and TRBJ2-2, with 9 positions matching TRBD1. Germline V gives CDR1 MRHNA, CDR2 SNTAGT. The CDR3 has 14 amino acids. After removal of 3 bases from V and 4 bases from J, the junction contained 0 bases not matched to a gene. Here the CDR3 DNA reads TGTGCCAGCAGTGAGGGACAGGGCACCGGGGAGCTGTTTTTT. It yields the protein CASSEGQGTGELFF.

V gene TRBV12-3 or TRBV12-4 combines with J gene TRBJ1-1; D remains ambiguous. The CDR3 has 12 amino acids. Trimming stripped 6 bases from V and 8 bases from J, with 13 bases between. The CDR3 is CASSDDTPEAFF. CDR3 DNA: TGTGCCAGCAGCGACGACACCCCCGAAGCTTTCTTT.

This clone counts as medium-sized. The V gene is TRBV18, the J gene TRBJ2-2; D might be TRBD2 (6 bases). The CDR3 has 14 amino acids. Germline V gene sequence: CDR1 KGHSH, CDR2 LQKENI. V lost 3 bases, J lost 6 bases, and 11 bases lay in between. DNA of the CDR3: TGTGCCAGCTCACCTACGGGGGACGCCGGGGAGCTGTTTTTT. Protein: CASSPTGDAGELFF.

The chain uses TRBV5-1 and TRBJ2-1; 7 bases are a match to TRBD2. The CDR3 contains 15 residues. Germline V gene sequence: CDR1 SGHRS, CDR2 YFSETQ. J gave up 8 bases and V 2 bases, and 10 bases lay outside the gene matches. Written as DNA, the CDR3 is TGCGCCAGCAGCTTCGGGGGAGGGCAGAAAGATGAGCAGTTCTTC. Translated, it gives CASSFGGGQKDEQFF.

There are a few counts of this clone. The chain has TRBV20-1 and TRBJ2-5; TRBD2 matches 16 bases. Germline V gene data show CDR1 as DFQATT and CDR2 as SNEGSKA (reference sequence). The CDR3 is 15 amino acids. V trimming: 4 bases; J trimming: 5 bases; junction bases outside the gene matches: 4. The CDR3 spells CSATGTSGGVETQYF. CDR3 coding DNA: TGCAGTGCTACCGGGACTAGCGGGGGGGTGGAGACCCAGTACTTC.

The chain carries TRBV7-6 and TRBJ2-7; D is perhaps TRBD1 (6 bases). V was trimmed by 9 bases and J by 2 bases, leaving 11 bases between them. From germline, CDR1 is SGHVS and CDR2 FNYEAQ. This CDR3 is 12 amino acids long. CDR3 residues: CASRGSTYEQYF. In nucleotides, the CDR3 is TGTGCCAGTAGGGGGTCAACCTACGAGCAGTACTTC. Supplemented by reference TRBV7-6 and TRBJ2-7, the full variable domain reads GAGVSQSPRYKVTKRGQDVALRCDPISGHVSLYWYRQALGQGPEFLTYFNYEAQQDKSGLPNDRFSAERPEGSISTLTIQRTEQRDSAMYRCASRGSTYEQYFGPGTRLTVT.

In regard to this clone: A much larger clone lies one base from this, so it may be a read error. V and J are TRBV27 and TRBJ2-7; 11 nucleotides line up with TRBD1. The V gene's germline CDR1 is MNHEY and CDR2 SMNVEV (reference sequence). This CDR3 has 14 amino acids. Trimming at V came to 5 bases and at J to 3 bases, leaving 3 bases not matched to a gene. The CDR3 DNA sequence: TGTGCCAGCAGTCCGGGGACAGGGGGCTACGAGCAGTACTTC. As protein: CASSPGTGGYEQYF.

The sample holds a few counts of this clone. Sequence at one end of the junction differs from germline and may be a read error. The rearrangement links TRBV6-1 to TRBJ1-1; maybe TRBD1 (5 bases). The CDR3 has 15 residues. Per germline, CDR1 MNHNS and CDR2 SASEGT. The CDR3, as DNA: TGTGCCAGCAGTCCTACCTGGGGGGTGAGTACTGAATCTTTCTTT. Translating gives CASSPTWGVSTESFF.

This clone was seen a few times. The V call is TRBV28, the J call TRBJ2-1; 10 nucleotides line up with TRBD2. The germline gives CDR1 MDHEN, CDR2 SYDVKM. Trimming cost V 3 bases and J 8 bases; bases outside gene matches: 4. The CDR3 runs to 14 residues. This CDR3 reads CASSFEAGGDEQFF. The CDR3 DNA is TGTGCCAGCAGTTTTGAAGCGGGAGGGGATGAGCAGTTCTTC.

This clone counts as medium-sized. The gene calls are TRBV28 and TRBJ1-3; 7 bases match TRBD1. Germline values: CDR1 MDHEN, CDR2 SYDVKM. Trimming removed 10 bases from V and 2 bases from J; junction bases left unmatched: 11. The length of the CDR3 is 15 residues. Here the CDR3 DNA reads TGTGCCACCAACGCATTACAGGGGCCTGGAAACACCATATATTTT. The encoded protein is CATNALQGPGNTIYF.